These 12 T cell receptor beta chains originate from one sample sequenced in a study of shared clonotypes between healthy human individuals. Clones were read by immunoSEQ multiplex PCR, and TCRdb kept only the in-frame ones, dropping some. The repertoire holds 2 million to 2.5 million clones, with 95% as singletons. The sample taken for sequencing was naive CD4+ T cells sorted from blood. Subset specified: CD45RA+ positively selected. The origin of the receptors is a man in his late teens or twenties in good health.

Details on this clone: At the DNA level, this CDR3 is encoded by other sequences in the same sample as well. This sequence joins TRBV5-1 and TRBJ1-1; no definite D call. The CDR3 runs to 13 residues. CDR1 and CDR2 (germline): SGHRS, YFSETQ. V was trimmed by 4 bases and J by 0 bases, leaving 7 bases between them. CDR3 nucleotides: TGCGCCAGCAGCCGCGGTTTGAACACTGAAGCTTTCTTT. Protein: CASSRGLNTEAFF.

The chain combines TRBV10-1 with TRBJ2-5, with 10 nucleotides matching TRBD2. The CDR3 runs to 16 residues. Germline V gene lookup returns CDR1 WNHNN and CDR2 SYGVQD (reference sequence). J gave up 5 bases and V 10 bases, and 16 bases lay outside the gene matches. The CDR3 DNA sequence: TGCGCCAAAGGGCCTCAGCGGGAGGGCCCGGGGGAGACCCAGTACTTC. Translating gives CAKGPQREGPGETQYF.

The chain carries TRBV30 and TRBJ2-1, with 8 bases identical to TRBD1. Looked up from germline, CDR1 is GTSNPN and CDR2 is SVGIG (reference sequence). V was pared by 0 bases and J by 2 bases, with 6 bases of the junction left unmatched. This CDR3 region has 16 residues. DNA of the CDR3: TGTGCCTGGAGTGTACGTTGGGACAGGACCTACAATGAGCAGTTCTTC. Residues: CAWSVRWDRTYNEQFF.

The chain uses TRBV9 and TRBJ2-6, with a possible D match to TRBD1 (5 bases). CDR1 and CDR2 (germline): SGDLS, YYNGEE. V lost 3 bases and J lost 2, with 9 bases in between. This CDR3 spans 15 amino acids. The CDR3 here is CASSGQSTGANVLTF. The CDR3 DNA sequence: TGTGCCAGCAGCGGACAGAGCACTGGGGCCAACGTCCTGACTTTC.

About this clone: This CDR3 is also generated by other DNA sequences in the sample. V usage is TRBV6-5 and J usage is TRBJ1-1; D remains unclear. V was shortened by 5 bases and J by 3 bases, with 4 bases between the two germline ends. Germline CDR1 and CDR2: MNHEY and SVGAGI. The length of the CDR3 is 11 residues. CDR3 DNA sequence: TGTGCCAGCAGTCGCGACACTGAAGCTTTCTTT. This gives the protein CASSRDTEAFF.

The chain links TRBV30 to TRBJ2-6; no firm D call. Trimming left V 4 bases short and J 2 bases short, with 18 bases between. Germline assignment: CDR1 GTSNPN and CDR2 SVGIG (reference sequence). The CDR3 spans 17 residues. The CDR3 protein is CAWKGAGSSTGANVLTF. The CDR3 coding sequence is TGTGCCTGGAAGGGCGCAGGATCTAGTACTGGGGCCAACGTCCTGACTTTC.

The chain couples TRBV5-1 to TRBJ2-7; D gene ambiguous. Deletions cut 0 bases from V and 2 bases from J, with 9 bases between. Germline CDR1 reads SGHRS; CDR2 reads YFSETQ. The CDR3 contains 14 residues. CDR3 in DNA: TGCGCCAGCAGCTTGGAAGCGAATACCTACGAGCAGTACTTC. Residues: CASSLEANTYEQYF.

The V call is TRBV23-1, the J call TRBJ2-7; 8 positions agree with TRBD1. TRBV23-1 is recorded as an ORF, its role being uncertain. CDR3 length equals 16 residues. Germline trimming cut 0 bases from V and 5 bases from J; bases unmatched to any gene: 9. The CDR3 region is CASSQSNRDRTNEQYF. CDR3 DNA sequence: TGCGCCAGCAGTCAATCGAACCGGGACAGGACGAACGAGCAGTACTTC.

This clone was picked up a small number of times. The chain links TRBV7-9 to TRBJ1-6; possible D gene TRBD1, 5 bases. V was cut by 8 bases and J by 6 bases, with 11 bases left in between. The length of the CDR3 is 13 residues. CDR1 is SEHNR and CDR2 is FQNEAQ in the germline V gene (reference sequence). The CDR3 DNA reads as TGTGCCAGCTCTGCAGGGATTAATTCACCCCTCCACTTT. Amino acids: CASSAGINSPLHF.

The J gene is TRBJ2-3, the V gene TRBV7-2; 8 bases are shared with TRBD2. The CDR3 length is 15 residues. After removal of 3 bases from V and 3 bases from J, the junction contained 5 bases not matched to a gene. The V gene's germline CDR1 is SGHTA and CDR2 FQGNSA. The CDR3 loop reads CASSFSGMGTDTQYF. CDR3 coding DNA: TGTGCCAGCAGCTTTAGCGGGATGGGAACAGATACGCAGTATTTT.

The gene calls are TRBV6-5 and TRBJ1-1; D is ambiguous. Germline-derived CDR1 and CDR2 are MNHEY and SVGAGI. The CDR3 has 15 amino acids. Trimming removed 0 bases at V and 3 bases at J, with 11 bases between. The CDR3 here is CASSYSVYRDTEAFF. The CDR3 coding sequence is TGTGCCAGCAGTTACTCGGTGTACCGAGACACTGAAGCTTTCTTT.

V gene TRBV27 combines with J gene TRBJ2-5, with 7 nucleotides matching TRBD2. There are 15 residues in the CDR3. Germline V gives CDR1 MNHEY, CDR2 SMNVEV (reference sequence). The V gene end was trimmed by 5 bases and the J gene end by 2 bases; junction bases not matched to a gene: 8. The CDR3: CASSPLAERQETQYF. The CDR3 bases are TGTGCCAGCAGTCCTCTAGCGGAGAGACAAGAGACCCAGTACTTC.